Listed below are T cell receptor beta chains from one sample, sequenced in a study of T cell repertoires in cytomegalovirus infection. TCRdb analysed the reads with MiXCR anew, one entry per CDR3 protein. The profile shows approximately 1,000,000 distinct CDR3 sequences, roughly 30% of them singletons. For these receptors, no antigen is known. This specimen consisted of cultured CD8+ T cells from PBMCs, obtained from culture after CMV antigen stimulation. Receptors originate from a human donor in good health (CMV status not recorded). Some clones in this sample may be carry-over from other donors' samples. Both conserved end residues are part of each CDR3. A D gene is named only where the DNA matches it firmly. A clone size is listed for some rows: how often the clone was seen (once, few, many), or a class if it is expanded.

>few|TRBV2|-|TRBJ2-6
CASSEGPIYRVFSGANVLTF
TGTGCCAGCAGTGAGGGGCCCATCTACAGGGTATTCTCTGGGGCCAACGTCCTGACTTTC
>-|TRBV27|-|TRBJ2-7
CASSFDRYEQYF
TGTGCCAGCAGTTTCGACCGATACGAGCAGTACTTC
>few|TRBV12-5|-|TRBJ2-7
CASGLDGTGTYEQYF
TGTGCTAGTGGTTTGGACGGGACGGGTACCTACGAGCAGTACTTC
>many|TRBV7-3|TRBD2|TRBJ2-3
CASSSRGGDTQYF
TGTGCCAGCAGCTCCCGGGGGGGAGATACGCAGTATTTT
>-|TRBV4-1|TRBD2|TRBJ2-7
CASSQGLAVSYEQYF
TGCGCCAGCAGCCAGGGACTAGCGGTCTCCTACGAGCAGTACTTC
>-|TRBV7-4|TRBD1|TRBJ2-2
CASSSGTGAGELFF
TGTGCCAGCAGCTCCGGGACAGGGGCCGGGGAGCTGTTTTTT
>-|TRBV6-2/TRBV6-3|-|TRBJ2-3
CASSYRLSTDTQYF
TGTGCCAGCAGTTACAGGCTTAGCACAGATACGCAGTATTTT
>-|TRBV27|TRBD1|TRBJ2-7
CASSSTGVGEQYF
TGTGCCAGCAGTTCGACAGGGGTTGGCGAGCAGTACTTC
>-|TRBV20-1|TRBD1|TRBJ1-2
CSARSRTGGQSHTF
TGCAGTGCTAGATCGCGGACAGGCGGACAGTCCCACACCTTC
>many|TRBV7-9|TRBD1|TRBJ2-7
CASSPGQPSYEQYF
TGTGCCAGCAGCCCGGGACAGCCCTCCTACGAGCAGTACTTC
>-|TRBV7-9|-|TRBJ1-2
CASTLAIGYTF
TGTGCCAGCACCCTCGCCATTGGCTACACCTTC
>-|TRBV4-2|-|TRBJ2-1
CATALAVGGSSYNEQFF
TGTGCCACAGCACTTGCCGTTGGGGGGAGCTCCTACAATGAGCAGTTCTTC
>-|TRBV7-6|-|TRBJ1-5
CASSSDHREDQPQHF
TGTGCCAGCAGCTCGGACCACAGGGAAGATCAGCCCCAGCATTTT
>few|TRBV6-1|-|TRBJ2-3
CASRSSDGAWTDTQYF
TGTGCCAGCAGATCCTCTGATGGGGCCTGGACAGATACGCAGTATTTT
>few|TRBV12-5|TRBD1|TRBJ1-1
CASGFRDRANTEAFF
TGTGCTAGTGGTTTCCGGGACAGGGCGAACACTGAAGCTTTCTTT
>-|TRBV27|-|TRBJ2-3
CASSLSGGKTDTQYF
TGTGCCAGCAGTTTATCAGGGGGGAAAACAGATACGCAGTATTTT
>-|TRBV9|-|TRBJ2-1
CASSGVSGQFF
TGTGCCAGCAGCGGAGTTTCGGGGCAGTTCTTC
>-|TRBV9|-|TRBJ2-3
CASISDTDTQYF
TGTGCCAGCATCTCAGACACAGATACGCAGTATTTT
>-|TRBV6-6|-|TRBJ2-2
CASTGRSTNTGELFF
TGTGCCAGCACCGGCAGGAGCACGAACACCGGGGAGCTGTTTTTT
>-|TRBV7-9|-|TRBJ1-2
CASSYQLREGYTF
TGTGCCAGCAGCTATCAACTCAGAGAGGGCTACACCTTC
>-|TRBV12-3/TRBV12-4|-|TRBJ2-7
CASSLGRVTPFYEQYF
TGTGCCAGCAGTTTAGGCCGGGTTACACCTTTCTACGAGCAGTACTTC
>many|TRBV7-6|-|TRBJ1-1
CASSLAWEQDTEAFF
TGTGCCAGCAGCTTAGCGTGGGAACAGGACACTGAAGCTTTCTTT
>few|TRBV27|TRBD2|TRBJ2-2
CASTWGGFGELFF
TGTGCCAGCACCTGGGGAGGGTTCGGGGAGCTGTTTTTT
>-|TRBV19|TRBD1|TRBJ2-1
CASMGDSPAEQFF
TGTGCCAGTATGGGGGACAGTCCAGCGGAGCAGTTCTTC
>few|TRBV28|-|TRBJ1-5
CASSRYGGRDQPQHF
TGTGCCAGCAGTCGATACGGGGGCCGGGATCAGCCCCAGCATTTT
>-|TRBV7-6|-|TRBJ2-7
CASSPGGPIYEQYF
TGTGCCAGCAGCCCCGGGGGCCCGATCTACGAGCAGTACTTC
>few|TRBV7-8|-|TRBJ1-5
CASSLVVDHNQPQHF
TGTGCCAGCAGCTTAGTGGTTGATCACAATCAGCCCCAGCATTTT
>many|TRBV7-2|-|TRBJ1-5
CASSSLPYSNQPQHF
TGTGCCAGCAGCTCACTCCCTTATAGCAATCAGCCCCAGCATTTT
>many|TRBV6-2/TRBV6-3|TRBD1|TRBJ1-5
CASSSTRDRGFYQPQHF
TGTGCCAGCAGTTCGACCCGGGACAGGGGATTCTATCAGCCCCAGCATTTT
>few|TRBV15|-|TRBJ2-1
CATRETGYEQFF
TGTGCCACCCGGGAGACGGGTTATGAGCAGTTCTTC